Below are 20 T cell receptor beta chains sequenced from a single sample in a study of shared clonotypes between healthy human individuals. Assay: immunoSEQ multiplex PCR; the TCRdb copy retains only in-frame clones and omits some. This sample carries about 1 million clones, more than 60% of them seen once, and the ten largest clones take over 1.3%. The source material was memory CD4+ T cells sorted from blood. Subset reported: CD45RA-negative fraction. The source is a man between 18 and 29 years old in good health.

This clone was counted once. This chain links TRBV30 with TRBJ2-2; D not certain. CDR3 length: 15 residues. The germline V gene encodes CDR1 GTSNPN and CDR2 SVGIG (reference sequence). Trimming shortened V by 2 bases and J by 4 bases, and 14 bases separated the two germline ends. CDR3 coding DNA: TGTGCCTGGAGTAACCGAGGCGTTGGCACCGGGGAGCTGTTTTTT. This gives the protein CAWSNRGVGTGELFF.

The chain is built from TRBV9 and TRBJ2-2; D possibly corresponds to TRBD2 (6 bases). V was cut by 2 bases and J by 4 bases, with 12 bases left in between. The germline gives CDR1 SGDLS, CDR2 YYNGEE. The CDR3 runs to 15 residues. The CDR3 DNA is TGTGCCAGCAGCGTCTACGGGAGTACCACCGGGGAGCTGTTTTTT. Encoded protein: CASSVYGSTTGELFF.

The J gene is TRBJ2-1, the V gene TRBV5-1; 8 bases line up with TRBD2. The CDR3 is 14 residues long. V was clipped by 1 base and J by 15 bases; unmatched bases: 12. The germline V gene has CDR1 SGHRS and CDR2 YFSETQ. Here the CDR3 reads CASSLPNTGTSPFF. DNA for the CDR3: TGCGCCAGCAGCTTGCCGAATACCGGGACTAGTCCGTTCTTC.

Concerning this clone: Other DNA sequences of this sample code for an identical CDR3. The chain links TRBV6-5 to TRBJ2-7; 9 bases map to TRBD1. V lost 2 bases and J lost 4; bases outside the gene matches: 0. The CDR3 extends over 13 amino acids. Germline V CDR1 and CDR2: MNHEY, SVGAGI. The CDR3 nucleotides read TGTGCCAGCAGTTACGGGACAGGGTACGAGCAGTACTTC. This gives the protein CASSYGTGYEQYF.

This clone came up many times. The chain has TRBV6-1 and TRBJ1-1; tentatively, D is TRBD1 (5 bases). CDR1 and CDR2 from the germline V gene are MNHNS and SASEGT. V lost 4 bases and J lost 14, with 20 bases in between. The CDR3 has 13 amino acids. The CDR3 sequence: CASSGARGDRGFF. The CDR3 nucleotides read TGTGCCAGCAGTGGGGCCCGAGGCGACAGAGGGTTCTTT.

The V call is TRBV5-4, the J call TRBJ1-3; 8 nucleotides match TRBD1. The junction had 3 bases not matched to a gene; V was cut back by 2 bases and J by 2 bases. CDR1 is SGHNT, CDR2 YYREEE, per germline (reference sequence). The CDR3 contains 15 residues. CDR3 bases: TGTGCCAGCAGCTTAGCGACAGGGGCTGGAAACACCATATATTTT. It encodes CASSLATGAGNTIYF. Full variable domain (outside the CDR3, taken from reference TRBV5-4 and TRBJ1-3): ETGVTQSPTHLIKTRGQQVTLRCSSQSGHNTVSWYQQALGQGPQFIFQYYREEENGRGNFPPRFSGLQFPNYSSELNVNALELDDSALYLCASSLATGAGNTIYFGEGSWLTVV.

The chain recombines TRBV7-2 with TRBJ2-7, with 7 bases fitting TRBD1. The CDR3 covers 14 residues. V was pared by 7 bases and J by 6 bases, with 12 bases of the junction left unmatched. Germline lookup yields CDR1 SGHTA and CDR2 FQGNSA. The CDR3 coding sequence is TGTGCCAGCAACTCCCCGACAGGGAGCGCCGAGCAGTACTTC. This encodes CASNSPTGSAEQYF.

CDR3 region: CATTGGTTDTQYF. The CDR3 DNA follows: TGTGCCACCACGGGTGGAACCACAGATACGCAGTATTTT. The chain employs TRBV28 and TRBJ2-3; no definite D call. Per germline, CDR1 MDHEN and CDR2 SYDVKM. CDR3 length: 13 amino acids. V lost 10 bases and J 2 bases, leaving 13 bases between the germline ends.

This clone was detected a few times. This sequence joins TRBV10-3 and TRBJ1-6; D is undetermined. The CDR3 consists of 12 residues. Germline loops: CDR1 ENHRY, CDR2 SYGVKD. The ends were cut back, 10 bases at V and 7 bases at J, with 11 bases in the middle. The CDR3 DNA is TGTGCCACCGGAGACCCAAATTCACCCCTCCACTTT. Translation: CATGDPNSPLHF.

This clone occurred once. This chain links TRBV6-1 with TRBJ1-2; D remains unclear. The CDR3 runs 14 residues. V dropped 0 bases and J dropped 7 bases, with 12 bases sitting between them. The germline gives CDR1 MNHNS, CDR2 SASEGT. CDR3 sequence reads: CASSEANGLPGYTF. The DNA of the CDR3 is TGTGCCAGCAGTGAAGCGAACGGGTTGCCTGGCTACACCTTC.

Concerning this clone: Other DNA sequences in the same sample also yield this CDR3. CDR3 protein: CASSFKEKLFF. CDR3 in DNA: TGTGCCAGCAGTTTCAAAGAAAAACTGTTTTTT. J is TRBJ1-4 and V is TRBV28; D is ambiguous. CDR3 length: 11 amino acids. Germline CDR1 and CDR2: MDHEN and SYDVKM. The V gene lost 3 bases and the J gene lost 8 bases, with 4 bases spanning the gap.

The rearrangement links TRBV11-1 to TRBJ1-6; the D is unclear. Germline CDR1 reads SGHAT; CDR2 reads FQDESV (reference sequence). The CDR3 has 12 residues. V was shortened by 2 bases and J by 4 bases, with 0 bases between the two germline ends. The chain's CDR3 is CASSLYNSPLHF. CDR3 sequence (DNA): TGTGCCAGCAGCTTATATAATTCACCCCTCCACTTT.

This rearrangement joins TRBV7-8 to TRBJ2-7; unclear D gene. V was pared by 5 bases and J by 2 bases, with 13 bases between. The CDR3 spans 14 residues. Germline V CDR1 and CDR2: SGHVS, FQNEAQ. The CDR3 nucleotides read TGTGCCAGCAGCCCCCGCGAAGCCACCTACGAGCAGTACTTC. Protein sequence: CASSPREATYEQYF.

The chain combines TRBV5-8 with TRBJ2-3; 7 positions match TRBD1. Germline assignment: CDR1 SGHTS and CDR2 YDEGEE. The CDR3 spans 15 residues. V trimming: 3 bases; J trimming: 2 bases; junction bases outside the gene matches: 6. In DNA form, the CDR3 reads TGTGCCAGCAGCTCCCGACAGGGTTACACAGATACGCAGTATTTT. Its protein is CASSSRQGYTDTQYF.

The gene calls are TRBV30 and TRBJ2-7, with 9 bases fitting TRBD1. V lost 8 bases and J lost 2; bases outside the gene matches: 7. The CDR3 is 13 residues long. Germline loops: CDR1 GTSNPN, CDR2 SVGIG (reference sequence). As DNA, the CDR3 is TGTGCCCGTGGGACAGGGAGAACCTACGAGCAGTACTTC. Translation: CARGTGRTYEQYF.

The rearrangement links TRBV9 to TRBJ2-1; D is uncertain. The length of the CDR3 is 15 residues. Germline assignment: CDR1 SGDLS and CDR2 YYNGEE. Between the trimmed V and J ends, which lost 2 bases and 7 bases, there was a span of 16 bases. CDR3 sequence (DNA): TGTGCCAGCAGCGTGACGTTGGACCCGTCAAATGAGCAGTTCTTC. Translation gives CASSVTLDPSNEQFF.

This clone was recorded many times. The chain is built from TRBV5-6 and TRBJ2-7, with 7 nucleotides matching TRBD1. The germline V gene encodes CDR1 SGHDT and CDR2 YYEEEE. CDR3 length equals 15 residues. The ends lost 6 bases at V and 2 bases at J; junction bases unmatched: 11. This chain's CDR3 is CASILKRGPTYEQYF. Written as DNA, the CDR3 is TGTGCCAGCATCCTAAAAAGGGGGCCCACCTACGAGCAGTACTTC.

The chain links TRBV27 to TRBJ2-5; tentatively, D is TRBD2 (6 bases). The CDR3 length is 11 residues. Germline CDR1 reads MNHEY; CDR2 reads SMNVEV (reference sequence). Trimming removed 6 bases at V and 9 bases at J, with 11 bases between. The CDR3, as DNA: TGTGCCAGCAGCGGGGGTTCGGCCCAGTACTTC. Protein product: CASSGGSAQYF.

Only one count was recorded for this clone. This chain uses TRBV18 with TRBJ2-3; D may be TRBD1 (6 bases). This CDR3 has 16 residues. Germline values: CDR1 KGHSH, CDR2 LQKENI. Trimming removed 0 bases from V and 3 bases from J, with 13 bases in between. The CDR3 nucleotides are TGTGCCAGCTCACCACCGATTGGGCAGGGGACAGATACGCAGTATTTT. Translated, it gives CASSPPIGQGTDTQYF.

This chain connects TRBV28 to TRBJ2-4; the D gene could be TRBD1 or TRBD2 (5 bases each). This CDR3 has 17 amino acids. The V gene lost 7 bases and the J gene lost 2 bases, with 21 bases spanning the gap. Germline CDR1 reads MDHEN; CDR2 reads SYDVKM. CDR3 coding DNA: TGTGCCAGCAACTCTCCCGGGACCGCCCAAACCAAAAACATTCAGTACTTC. Amino acids: CASNSPGTAQTKNIQYF.